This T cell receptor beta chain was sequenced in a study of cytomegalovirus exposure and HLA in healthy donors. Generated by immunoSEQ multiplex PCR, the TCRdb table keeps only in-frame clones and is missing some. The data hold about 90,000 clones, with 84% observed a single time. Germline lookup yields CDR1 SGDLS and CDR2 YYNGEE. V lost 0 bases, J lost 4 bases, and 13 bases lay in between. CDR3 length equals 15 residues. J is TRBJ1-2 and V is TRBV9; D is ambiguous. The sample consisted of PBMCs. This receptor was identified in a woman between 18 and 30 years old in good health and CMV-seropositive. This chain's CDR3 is CASSVARDRTYGYTF. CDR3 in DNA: TGTGCCAGCAGCGTAGCTCGGGATCGCACCTATGGCTACACCTTC.